What follows describes a single T cell receptor beta chain. Its specificity is unknown. The data were produced by immunoSEQ multiplex PCR, yet TCRdb's version contains in-frame clones alone and is incomplete. The table records tens of thousands of clones, approximately 86% of them present only once. The CDR3 has 15 residues. CDR1 SGHTA and CDR2 FQGNSA come from the germline V gene. The V end was cut by 1 base, the J end by 5 bases, with 11 bases between. Noted time point: pretreatment peripheral blood. The sample originates from a study of PD-L1 blockade in urothelial cancer. Study-level findings and limits: Greater 3-week expansion of tumor-associated blood clones was recorded for durable-benefit patients.

The source is a man older than 75 with urothelial cancer. The sample was PBMCs, taken around atezolizumab (anti-PD-L1) treatment. The chain uses TRBV7-2 and TRBJ1-4, with D hard to call. CDR3 sequence: CASSLGQRRNEKLFF. DNA of the CDR3: TGTGCCAGCAGCTTAGGGCAGCGGCGGAATGAAAAACTGTTTTTT.